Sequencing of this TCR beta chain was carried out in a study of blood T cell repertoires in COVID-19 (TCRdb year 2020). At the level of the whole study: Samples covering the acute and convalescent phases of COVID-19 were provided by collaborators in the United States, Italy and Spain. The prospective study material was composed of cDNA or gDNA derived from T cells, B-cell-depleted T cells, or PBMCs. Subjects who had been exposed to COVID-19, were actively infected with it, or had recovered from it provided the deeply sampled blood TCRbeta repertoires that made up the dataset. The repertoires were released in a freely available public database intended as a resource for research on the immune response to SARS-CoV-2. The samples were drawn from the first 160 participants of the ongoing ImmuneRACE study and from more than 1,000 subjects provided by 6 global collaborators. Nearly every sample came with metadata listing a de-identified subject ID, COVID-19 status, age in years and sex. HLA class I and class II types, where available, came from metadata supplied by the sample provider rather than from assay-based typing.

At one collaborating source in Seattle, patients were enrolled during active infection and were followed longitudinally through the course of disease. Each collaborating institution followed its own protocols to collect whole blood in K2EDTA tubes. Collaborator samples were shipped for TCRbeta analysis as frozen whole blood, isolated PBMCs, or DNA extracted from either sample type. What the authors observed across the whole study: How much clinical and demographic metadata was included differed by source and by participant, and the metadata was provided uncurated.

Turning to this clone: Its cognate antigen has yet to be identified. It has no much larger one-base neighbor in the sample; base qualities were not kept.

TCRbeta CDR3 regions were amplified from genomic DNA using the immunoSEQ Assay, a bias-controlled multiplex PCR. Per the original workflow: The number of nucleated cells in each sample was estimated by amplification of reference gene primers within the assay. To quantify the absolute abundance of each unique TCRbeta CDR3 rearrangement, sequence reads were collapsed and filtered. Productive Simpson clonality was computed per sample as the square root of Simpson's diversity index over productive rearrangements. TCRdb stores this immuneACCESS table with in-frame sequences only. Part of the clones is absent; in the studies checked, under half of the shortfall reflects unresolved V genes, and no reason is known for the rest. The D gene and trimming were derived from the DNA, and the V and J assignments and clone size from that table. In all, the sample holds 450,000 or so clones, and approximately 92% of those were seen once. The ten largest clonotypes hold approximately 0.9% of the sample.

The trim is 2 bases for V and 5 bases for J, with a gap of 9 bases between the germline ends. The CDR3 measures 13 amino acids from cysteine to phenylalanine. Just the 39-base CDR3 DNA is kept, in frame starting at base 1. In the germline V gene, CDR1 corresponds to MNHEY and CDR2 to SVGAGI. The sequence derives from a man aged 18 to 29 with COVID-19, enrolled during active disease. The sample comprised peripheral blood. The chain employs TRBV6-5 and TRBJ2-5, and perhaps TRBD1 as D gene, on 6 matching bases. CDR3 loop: CASSYTGRETQYF. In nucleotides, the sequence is TGTGCCAGCAGTTACACAGGGCGGGAGACCCAGTACTTC.